This TCR beta chain came from a study of cytomegalovirus exposure and HLA in healthy donors. V dropped 0 bases and J dropped 5; count of bases not matched to a gene: 9. The germline V gene has CDR1 LNHNV and CDR2 YYDKDF (reference sequence). The CDR3 sequence is 16 residues long. PCR involved 60 Vbeta and 13 Jbeta primers. Data came from immunoSEQ multiplex PCR; TCRdb stores just in-frame clones and leaves some out. The data show about 30,000 clones, with about 87% seen just once and approximately 3% held by the top ten. This rearrangement joins TRBV15 to TRBJ2-5; 7 nucleotides align to TRBD2. Material: PBMCs. The sequence came from a boy under 18 in good health and CMV-seronegative. In DNA form, the CDR3 reads TGTGCCACCAGCAGAGATTCCAGCGGGGCGTATGAGACCCAGTACTTC. Amino acids: CATSRDSSGAYETQYF.